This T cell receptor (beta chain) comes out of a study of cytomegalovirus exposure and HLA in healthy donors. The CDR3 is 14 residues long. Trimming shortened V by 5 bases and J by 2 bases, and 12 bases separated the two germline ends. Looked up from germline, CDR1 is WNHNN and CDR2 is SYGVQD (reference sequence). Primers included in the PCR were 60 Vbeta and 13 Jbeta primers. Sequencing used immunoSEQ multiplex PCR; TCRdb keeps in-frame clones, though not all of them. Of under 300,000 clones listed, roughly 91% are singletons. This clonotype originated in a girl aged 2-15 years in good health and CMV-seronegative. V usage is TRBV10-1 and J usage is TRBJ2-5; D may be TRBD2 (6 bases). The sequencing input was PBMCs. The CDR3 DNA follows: TGCGCCAGCAGTCGTGGAGGGATTCAAGAGACCCAGTACTTC. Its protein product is CASSRGGIQETQYF.